The 6 T cell receptor beta chains below were found in one sample sequenced in a study of blood T cell repertoires in COVID-19. Assay: immunoSEQ multiplex PCR; the TCRdb copy retains only in-frame clones and omits some. The sample includes about 200,000 clones, roughly 85% of them seen just once. The material sequenced was PBMCs or T cells enriched from blood (not recorded which). The receptors come from a woman aged 45-60 years who had been exposed to COVID-19.

The chain carries TRBV7-8 and TRBJ1-3; D is uncertain. The CDR3 sequence is 13 residues long. Trimming removed 6 bases at V and 4 bases at J, with 10 bases between. CDR1 is SGHVS and CDR2 is FQNEAQ in the germline V gene. This chain's CDR3 is CASSPGLGNTIYF. The CDR3 bases are TGTGCCAGCAGTCCAGGACTCGGAAACACCATATATTTT.

The rearrangement links TRBV30 to TRBJ1-1; D is unclear. Germline V CDR1 and CDR2: GTSNPN, SVGIG (reference sequence). This CDR3 is built from 13 residues. Trimming shortened V by 2 bases and J by 1 base, and 8 bases separated the two germline ends. As DNA, the CDR3 is TGTGCCTGGAGTTCCAGACAGAACACTGAAGCTTTCTTT. Amino acids: CAWSSRQNTEAFF.

In this sample, this clone turned up a few times. The CDR3 nucleotides read TGTGCCAGCAGTCTTACGACAGGACATAATTCACCCCTCCACTTT. As protein: CASSLTTGHNSPLHF. This chain joins TRBV6-5 and TRBJ1-6; possibly TRBD1 for D (6 bases). The CDR3 length is 15 residues. Trimming pared 5 bases from V and 5 bases from J, leaving 13 bases between. The germline V gene has CDR1 MNHEY and CDR2 SVGAGI.

V gene TRBV19 combines with J gene TRBJ2-7; weak D call: TRBD2 (6 bases). The ends were cut back, 6 bases at V and 5 bases at J, with 14 bases in the middle. This CDR3 is 13 amino acids long. Germline CDR1 LNHDA, CDR2 SQIVND (reference sequence). The CDR3 DNA reads as TGTGCCAGTAGGACTAGGGCGGGCGACGAGCAGTACTTC. It specifies CASRTRAGDEQYF.

V is TRBV5-4 and J is TRBJ1-1; possibly TRBD1 for D (6 bases). V lost 3 bases and J 7 bases, leaving 13 bases between the germline ends. This CDR3 region has 13 residues. From germline, CDR1 is SGHNT and CDR2 YYREEE (reference sequence). The CDR3 region is CASSSGTPIEAFF. CDR3 coding DNA: TGTGCCAGCAGCTCAGGGACACCTATTGAAGCTTTCTTT.

The rearrangement links TRBV19 to TRBJ1-1, with a weak D call TRBD1 (6 bases). Trimming removed 6 bases from V and 4 bases from J, with 24 bases in between. The CDR3 totals 17 residues. Germline values: CDR1 LNHDA, CDR2 SQIVND (reference sequence). CDR3 amino acids: CASRPRGGAVGGTEAFF. CDR3 bases: TGTGCCAGTAGACCCCGGGGGGGGGCGGTGGGTGGCACTGAAGCTTTCTTT.